These 5 T cell receptor beta chains came from one sample sequenced in a study of blood T cell repertoires in COVID-19. This table comes from immunoSEQ multiplex PCR, and its TCRdb copy is limited to in-frame clones, with some not included. The sample yields some 69,000 clones, roughly 76% seen once. The material sequenced was peripheral blood. These receptors were obtained from a woman in her 70s with acute or convalescent COVID-19.

The V gene is TRBV14, the J gene TRBJ2-5, with 8 bases identical to TRBD1. The CDR3 is 16 amino acids. Looked up from germline, CDR1 is SGHDN and CDR2 is FVKESK. The trim removed 1 base at V and 1 base at J, leaving 5 bases unmatched. CDR3 DNA: TGTGCCAGCAGCCAAGGGGGACAGGCTAGCCAAGAGACCCAGTACTTC. This codes for CASSQGGQASQETQYF.

The chain employs TRBV18 and TRBJ2-7; a possible D gene is TRBD2 (8 bases). Germline lookup yields CDR1 KGHSH and CDR2 LQKENI. V was shortened by 2 bases and J by 6 bases, with 17 bases between the two germline ends. This CDR3 is built from 15 residues. This CDR3 reads CASSPRSGGGGEQYF. DNA for the CDR3: TGTGCCAGCTCACCAAGGTCGGGAGGGGGCGGCGAGCAGTACTTC.

For this clone: This specimen includes other DNA sequences encoding the same CDR3. This chain uses TRBV7-9 with TRBJ1-5, with D perhaps TRBD1 (5 bases). CDR1 and CDR2 (germline): SEHNR, FQNEAQ (reference sequence). Trimming took off 0 bases at V and 5 bases at J, with 5 bases between the two ends. The CDR3 length is 13 residues. CDR3 in amino acids: CASSLAGDQPQHF. The DNA of the CDR3 is TGTGCCAGCAGCTTAGCAGGGGATCAGCCCCAGCATTTT.

The chain recombines TRBV7-8 with TRBJ1-6; D unclear. Germline values: CDR1 SGHVS, CDR2 FQNEAQ. The CDR3 is made up of 17 amino acids. With 5 bases removed from V and 0 bases from J, the gap between germline ends came to 14 bases. The DNA for the CDR3 is TGTGCCAGCAGCCCCGGGTCAGCGAGCTCCTATAATTCACCCCTCCACTTT. Its protein product is CASSPGSASSYNSPLHF.

This clone is labeled as medium-sized (0.01 to 0.1%). V gene TRBV27 combines with J gene TRBJ2-7; 11 bases are shared with TRBD2. After removal of 6 bases from V and 4 bases from J, the junction contained 8 bases not matched to a gene. This CDR3 comprises 15 residues. Germline V gives CDR1 MNHEY, CDR2 SMNVEV (reference sequence). CDR3 DNA sequence: TGTGCCAGCAGAATTACTAGCGGGAGTACGTACGAGCAGTACTTC. Protein sequence: CASRITSGSTYEQYF.